This T cell receptor beta chain originates from a study of T cell changes during pregnancy in multiple sclerosis. TCRdb's copy holds only in-frame clones and misses some; the assay was immunoSEQ multiplex PCR. The sample includes 70,000 to 90,000 clones, around 93% of them seen just once. The sample was peripheral blood, taken in the second trimester of pregnancy. This TCR was sampled from a female donor in good health, enrolled as a control in a pregnancy study.

The CDR3 DNA reads TGTGCCAGCAGTGACGGAGGACGGAATTCACCCCTCCACTTT. Protein: CASSDGGRNSPLHF. The chain joins TRBV25-1 to TRBJ1-6; D uncertain. The germline V gene has CDR1 MGHDK and CDR2 SYGVNS. The CDR3 sequence is 14 residues long. With 3 bases removed from V and 7 bases from J, the gap between germline ends came to 10 bases.